The entry that follows covers one T cell receptor beta chain sequence. Antigen unknown. This entry is derived from a study of OX40 agonist ivuxolimab in advanced cancers. At the level of the study: Aged about 20 to 85 with a mean of approximately 60 years, they were around 83% male. Three patients responded partially, comprising one with hepatocellular carcinoma and two with cutaneous melanoma. The study's findings and limits: On average, CD8+ T cells had more expanded clones than CD4+.

The protocol was immunoSEQ multiplex PCR, while the TCRdb copy is restricted to in-frame clones and leaves out a portion. Here the sample spans tens of thousands of clones, approximately 77% being singletons. The germline V gene encodes CDR1 SNHLY and CDR2 FYNNEI. V was trimmed by 6 bases and J by 0 bases, leaving 12 bases between them. This CDR3 spans 15 amino acids. The receptor comes from an adult with an advanced solid tumor such as melanoma, head and neck, liver or kidney cancer. The chain employs TRBV2 and TRBJ2-1, with a weak D call TRBD1 (6 bases). Specimen: CD4+ or CD8+ T cells sorted from blood, collected in a trial of the OX40 agonist ivuxolimab. The CDR3 here is CASSQDRSSYNEQFF. As DNA, the CDR3 is TGTGCCAGCAGCCAAGACAGGAGCTCCTACAATGAGCAGTTCTTC.